This TCR beta chain comes out of a study of blood T cell repertoires in COVID-19. Original methodology: Estimated nucleated cell counts came from reference gene primer amplification. Only in-frame clones appear in the TCRdb table, and some are missing; sequencing was by immunoSEQ multiplex PCR. The V and J calls and clone size come from that table; D and trimming were worked out from the DNA. The data contain a few hundred thousand clones, 88% of them seen just once; the ten biggest clones take up 0.9% to 1.5%. This CDR3 is built from 11 residues. Germline assignment: CDR1 SGHNT and CDR2 YYREEE (reference sequence). The V end lost 0 bases, the J end lost 7 bases, and 4 bases lay between the germline ends. For recovered donors of Cohort 3, there were two negative PCRs, clearance, or symptom resolution.

V gene TRBV5-4 combines with J gene TRBJ1-1, with no clear D. Sequencing was carried out using PBMCs or T cells enriched from blood (not recorded which). The receptor was derived from a woman aged 18-30 years who had recovered from COVID-19. CDR3 sequence: CASSLELEAFF. For the CDR3, the DNA is TGTGCCAGCAGCTTGGAGCTTGAAGCTTTCTTT.